The 17 T cell receptor beta chains listed next were all sequenced from one sample in a study of pediatric ulcerative colitis. The assay was immunoSEQ multiplex PCR, and TCRdb's table has in-frame clones only and misses some. Of a few thousand clones in the sample, approximately 90% were seen once. The specimen was blood. Receptor source: a boy aged 5-17 years with mild ulcerative colitis.

This chain joins TRBV4-2 and TRBJ2-1, with 12 bases aligning to TRBD2. With 5 bases clipped from V and 4 bases from J, the junction kept 6 bases outside the gene matches. There are 16 residues in the CDR3. In germline, CDR1 is LGHNA, CDR2 YNFKEQ. The CDR3 DNA is TGTGCCAGCAGCTCCTCGACTAGCGGGAGTTACAATGAGCAGTTCTTC. It specifies CASSSSTSGSYNEQFF.

The chain joins TRBV30 to TRBJ2-1; D is possibly TRBD1 (6 bases). Germline-derived CDR1 and CDR2 are GTSNPN and SVGIG (reference sequence). The V end was cut by 7 bases, the J end by 8 bases, with 18 bases between. This CDR3 comprises 13 residues. The CDR3 protein is CAYRVLGGDEQFF. In DNA form, the CDR3 reads TGTGCCTACAGGGTCTTAGGAGGTGATGAGCAGTTCTTC. The full variable domain, its missing parts supplied by reference TRBV30 and TRBJ2-1, is SQTIHQWPATLVQPVGSPLSLECTVEGTSNPNLYWYRQAAGRGLQLLFYSVGIGQISSEVPQNLSASRPQDRQFILSSKKLLLSDSGFYLCAYRVLGGDEQFFGPGTRLTVL.

The rearrangement uses TRBV19 and TRBJ2-7, with D tentatively TRBD2 (5 bases). This CDR3 is built from 13 residues. Trimming took 6 bases from V and 4 from J, leaving 13 bases between them. Per germline, CDR1 LNHDA and CDR2 SQIVND (reference sequence). The CDR3 protein is CASSPSGGYEQYF. For the CDR3, the DNA is TGTGCCAGTAGCCCGTCGGGCGGGTACGAGCAGTACTTC.

The DNA for the CDR3 is TGTGCCAGCAGTACGACAGGGGCGTATGGCTACACCTTC. It translates to CASSTTGAYGYTF. V and J are TRBV5-4 and TRBJ1-2; 8 positions match TRBD1. Losses at the gene ends were 5 bases for V and 5 bases for J; bases not matched to a gene: 5. The CDR3 is 13 residues long. Germline CDR1 reads SGHNT; CDR2 reads YYREEE (reference sequence).

The genes are TRBV5-6 and TRBJ2-3, with D perhaps assigned TRBD1 or TRBD2 (5 bases each). The length of the CDR3 is 16 residues. Trimming stripped 3 bases from V and 5 bases from J, with 19 bases between. CDR1 is SGHDT, CDR2 YYEEEE, per germline. CDR3 nucleotides: TGTGCCAGCAGCTGGGGGACGCAAGATTTTGGAGATACGCAGTATTTT. It translates to CASSWGTQDFGDTQYF.

The V and J genes are TRBV5-8 and TRBJ2-1, with TRBD1 as a possible D gene (5 bases). This CDR3 has 13 amino acids. The V and J ends lost 2 bases and 6 bases respectively, with 9 bases between them. Germline V gene data show CDR1 as SGHTS and CDR2 as YDEGEE. The DNA of the CDR3 is TGTGCCAGCAGCTTAGGCAGGGTCAATGAGCAGTTCTTC. Its translation is CASSLGRVNEQFF.

This sequence joins TRBV10-2 and TRBJ1-1; tentatively, D is TRBD1 (5 bases). Looked up from germline, CDR1 is WSHSY and CDR2 is SAAADI. The CDR3 contains 13 residues. V lost 0 bases, J lost 4 bases, and 6 bases lay in between. CDR3 amino acids: CASSESRGTEAFF. The DNA for the CDR3 is TGCGCCAGCAGTGAGTCTAGGGGCACTGAAGCTTTCTTT.

The rearrangement joins TRBV6-5 to TRBJ1-2; D not certain. The CDR3 is 13 residues long. Trimming pared 4 bases from V and 3 bases from J, leaving 9 bases between. Germline CDR1 MNHEY, CDR2 SVGAGI. CDR3 sequence reads: CASSLNSHYGYTF. The CDR3 DNA reads as TGTGCCAGCAGTTTGAACTCACACTATGGCTACACCTTC.

This clone appeared once. CDR3 sequence reads: CASSVTPGTSGRQETQYF. CDR3 nucleotide sequence: TGTGCCAGCAGCGTAACCCCCGGGACTAGCGGGCGCCAAGAGACCCAGTACTTC. This rearrangement joins TRBV9 to TRBJ2-5; TRBD2 matches 12 bases. Germline V gives CDR1 SGDLS, CDR2 YYNGEE. The CDR3 has 18 residues. Trimming at V came to 1 base and at J to 1 base, leaving 8 bases not matched to a gene.

DNA for the CDR3: TGTGCCAGCAGCGACCACACTGAAGCTTTCTTT. It is translated as CASSDHTEAFF. The chain has TRBV7-2 and TRBJ1-1; D gene unclear. Trimming cost V 5 bases and J 3 bases, with 4 bases left between them. Germline V gene data show CDR1 as SGHTA and CDR2 as FQGNSA. The CDR3 has 11 amino acids.

This clone has only one observation. The genes are TRBV11-2 and TRBJ2-1, with 10 bases matching TRBD2. The CDR3 runs 16 residues. From germline, CDR1 is SGHAT and CDR2 FQNNGV. V lost 6 bases, J lost 8 bases, and 13 bases stayed unmatched. The CDR3: CASRRLTGLAFDEQFF. CDR3 bases: TGTGCCAGCAGGCGTTTAACGGGACTAGCGTTCGATGAGCAGTTCTTC.

V usage is TRBV10-3 and J usage is TRBJ1-1; possibly TRBD1 for D (5 bases). V was pared by 3 bases and J by 1 base, with 9 bases between. This CDR3 has 14 amino acids. Germline V lookup: CDR1 ENHRY, CDR2 SYGVKD. In DNA, the CDR3 is TGTGCCATCAGTGACCGCGGGGGGAACACTGAAGCTTTCTTT. Translation: CAISDRGGNTEAFF.

As for this clone: The same CDR3 arises from other DNA sequences in this sample as well. This CDR3 reads CASSAAETRYEQYF. The CDR3 region has the DNA TGTGCCAGCAGTGCCGCCGAGACAAGATACGAGCAGTACTTC. This chain uses TRBV27 with TRBJ2-7; D is uncertain. The germline CDR1 and CDR2 sequences are MNHEY and SMNVEV (reference sequence). Trimming left V 5 bases short and J 4 bases short, with 15 bases between. The CDR3 covers 14 residues.

V is TRBV7-8 and J is TRBJ1-6; D not certain. Germline values: CDR1 SGHVS, CDR2 FQNEAQ. V gave up 1 base and J gave up 11 bases, with 18 bases separating them. The CDR3 loop spans 16 amino acids. The CDR3, as DNA: TGTGCCAGCAGCTTAGAATCTTCCTTTCCTGGTGCACCCCTCCACTTT. This gives the protein CASSLESSFPGAPLHF.

In its sample, this clone was seen a few times. CDR3 in amino acids: CASSLVTEAFF. The CDR3 DNA sequence: TGTGCCAGCAGCTTAGTCACTGAAGCTTTCTTT. The chain recombines TRBV7-9 with TRBJ1-1; D is unresolved. The V gene lost 1 base and the J gene lost 4 bases, with 1 base spanning the gap. From germline, CDR1 is SEHNR and CDR2 FQNEAQ (reference sequence). This CDR3 has 11 residues. Combining the CDR3 with reference TRBV7-9 and TRBJ1-1 gives the whole variable domain DTGVSQNPRHKITKRGQNVTFRCDPISEHNRLYWYRQTLGQGPEFLTYFQNEAQLEKSRLLSDRFSAERPKGSFSTLEIQRTEQGDSAMYLCASSLVTEAFFGQGTRLTVV.

This chain connects TRBV6-5 to TRBJ1-1; D is uncertain. Germline V CDR1 and CDR2: MNHEY, SVGAGI. Trimming stripped 8 bases from V and 1 base from J, with 8 bases between. The length of the CDR3 is 12 residues. The CDR3 bases are TGTGCCAGCTGGGAGACGAACACTGAAGCTTTCTTT. This codes for CASWETNTEAFF.

The gene calls are TRBV5-1 and TRBJ2-5; 9 positions agree with TRBD2. V was pared by 9 bases and J by 5 bases, with 14 bases of the junction left unmatched. Germline V CDR1 and CDR2: SGHRS, YFSETQ. The CDR3 is 15 amino acids. CDR3 DNA: TGCGCCACCCGAGACCCAGCGGGAGGTGGGGAGACCCAGTACTTC. Amino acids: CATRDPAGGGETQYF.